What follows describes a single TCR beta chain. PCRs each included synthetic TCR analog templates spiked in. Generated by immunoSEQ multiplex PCR, the TCRdb table keeps only in-frame clones and is missing some. The repertoire consists of tens of thousands of clones, with roughly 84% occurring once and the leading ten covering approximately 10%. The sample belongs to a study of PD-L1 blockade in urothelial cancer. Across the whole study: It was in the mid-2010s that patients started atezolizumab at 1,200 mg intravenously every 3 weeks.

The time point is: pretreatment peripheral blood. The CDR3 extends over 16 amino acids. Unmatched junction bases numbered 12, after V lost 6 bases and J lost 5 bases. The germline V gene encodes CDR1 MNHEY and CDR2 SVGAGI. This sequence was found in a woman aged 65 to 85 with urothelial cancer. V gene TRBV6-5 combines with J gene TRBJ2-5; 10 nucleotides match TRBD1. Sequencing used PBMCs, obtained around atezolizumab (anti-PD-L1) treatment. CDR3 in amino acids: CASSYLTGTGVETQYF. As DNA, the CDR3 is TGTGCCAGCAGCTACCTAACCGGGACAGGGGTGGAGACCCAGTACTTC.